The sequence of this T cell receptor beta chain was determined in a study of blood T cell repertoires in COVID-19. The wider study: Whether acute or convalescent, the COVID-19 samples came from the United States, Italy and Spain. PBMCs, B-cell-depleted T cells, or T cells were the source of the cDNA or gDNA that made up the material.

V was pared by 3 bases and J by 8 bases, with 12 bases of the junction left unmatched. In germline, CDR1 is MNHNS, CDR2 SASEGT. The CDR3 spans 15 residues. In the original analysis: The assay estimated nucleated cells by amplifying reference gene primers. Assay used: immunoSEQ multiplex PCR; TCRdb lists only in-frame clones, some missing. V and J calls and clone size follow that table, whereas D and trimming were derived from the DNA. The sample yields fewer than 500,000 clones, 86% seen once. The chain combines TRBV6-1 with TRBJ2-5; 7 positions agree with TRBD1. This receptor was identified in a woman in her thirties with active or convalescent COVID-19. Source material: peripheral blood. Here the CDR3 DNA reads TGTGCCAGCAGTGATGGGTCAGGGGGACGAATTACCCAGTACTTC. It encodes CASSDGSGGRITQYF.